These 21 T cell receptor beta chains came from one sample sequenced in a study of T cells after yellow fever vaccination (dated by TCRdb to about 2019). According to the study, the label for this sample's treatment or condition signals: live attenuated yellow fever vaccine strain. Libraries were constructed by 5' RACE. The data were produced on an Illumina NovaSeq 6000. TCRdb reanalyzed the raw reads on its own, using fastp at Q25 for trimming and MiXCR for clone calling, and kept in-frame beta chains. One record per CDR3 amino acid sequence lists the most common genes and DNA. In this sample the table shows approximately 300,000 distinct CDR3 sequences, about 10% of which occur a single time. The ten largest clones take up about 3.5% of the sample. The source material was CD4+ T cells sorted from PBMCs, sampled 45 days after the yellow fever booster vaccination. The origin of the receptors is a man younger than 30 who received the YFV17D yellow fever vaccine.

This clonotype appeared a few times. The chain uses TRBV20-1 and TRBJ2-5, with 7 bases matching TRBD1. V was clipped by 3 bases and J by 4 bases; unmatched bases: 8. This CDR3 spans 14 amino acids. Germline-derived CDR1 and CDR2 are DFQATT and SNEGSKA (reference sequence). The CDR3 DNA is TGCAGTGCTAGCGCGCCAGGGGGTCTAGAGACCCAGTACTTC. Protein product: CSASAPGGLETQYF.

In this sample, this clonotype turned up a few times. The V gene is TRBV20-1, the J gene TRBJ2-1, with TRBD1 matching over 7 bases. The junction had 7 bases not matched to a gene; V was cut back by 2 bases and J by 9 bases. Germline V gene lookup returns CDR1 DFQATT and CDR2 SNEGSKA (reference sequence). The length of the CDR3 is 13 residues. In nucleotides, the CDR3 is TGCAGTGCTAGATTACAGGGGATGGGTGAGCAGTTCTTC. Its translation is CSARLQGMGEQFF.

A few counts support this clonotype. The chain is built from TRBV2 and TRBJ2-1; D gene unclear. The germline V gene encodes CDR1 SNHLY and CDR2 FYNNEI. This CDR3 region has 14 residues. Trimming cost V 8 bases and J 0 bases, with 11 bases left between them. The CDR3 bases are TGTGCCAGCGCTCTATTGAGCTCCTACAATGAGCAGTTCTTC. It is translated as CASALLSSYNEQFF. The full variable domain, completed using reference TRBV2 and TRBJ2-1, is EPEVTQTPSHQVTQMGQEVILRCVPISNHLYFYWYRQILGQKVEFLVSFYNNEISEKSEIFDDQFSVERPDGSNFTLKIRSTKLEDSAMYFCASALLSSYNEQFFGPGTRLTVL.

This clonotype has just a few counts. This rearrangement joins TRBV12-5 to TRBJ1-1; D possibly corresponds to TRBD1 (6 bases). V was trimmed by 6 bases and J by 1 base, leaving 9 bases between them. The germline V gene encodes CDR1 LGHNT and CDR2 FRNRAP. The CDR3 consists of 13 residues. CDR3 sequence (DNA): TGTGCTAGTGGGGTACAGGGGAACACTGAAGCTTTCTTT. Its translation is CASGVQGNTEAFF.

The J gene is TRBJ2-2, the V gene TRBV5-1; maybe TRBD1 (5 bases). Germline CDR1 reads SGHRS; CDR2 reads YFSETQ. The CDR3 contains 15 residues. V lost 5 bases to trimming and J lost 6 bases, with 17 bases between them. CDR3 protein: CASRLDAQAAGELFF. Here the CDR3 DNA reads TGCGCCAGCAGACTTGACGCACAGGCAGCCGGGGAGCTGTTTTTT.

This clonotype was picked up a small number of times. The chain uses TRBV5-5 and TRBJ1-2; D might be TRBD1 (6 bases). Trimming removed 4 bases at V and 7 bases at J, with 20 bases between. Germline V gives CDR1 SGHKS, CDR2 YYEKEE (reference sequence). The length of the CDR3 is 15 residues. CDR3 sequence: CASSPPAGAFGGYTF. Here the CDR3 DNA reads TGTGCCAGCAGCCCACCGGCAGGGGCATTCGGTGGCTACACCTTC. Filled out from reference TRBV5-5 and TRBJ1-2, the complete variable domain reads DAGVTQSPTHLIKTRGQQVTLRCSPISGHKSVSWYQQVLGQGPQFIFQYYEKEERGRGNFPDRFSARQFPNYSSELNVNALLLGDSALYLCASSPPAGAFGGYTFGSGTRLTVV.

This clonotype showed up many times. This chain joins TRBV20-1 and TRBJ2-5; D gene ambiguous. Germline V gene sequence: CDR1 DFQATT, CDR2 SNEGSKA (reference sequence). The V end was cut by 6 bases, the J end by 3 bases, with 8 bases between. The CDR3 is 11 amino acids. The CDR3 spells CSARVEETQYF. CDR3 sequence (DNA): TGCAGTGCCCGTGTCGAAGAGACCCAGTACTTC.

This clonotype was counted many times. The V gene is TRBV20-1, the J gene TRBJ2-5, with D unclear. Trimming left V 6 bases short and J 4 bases short, with 9 bases between. This CDR3 comprises 11 residues. Germline CDR1 and CDR2: DFQATT and SNEGSKA (reference sequence). The CDR3 DNA reads as TGCAGTGCCCCAAAGGGAGAGACCCAGTACTTC. The encoded protein is CSAPKGETQYF.

The chain employs TRBV18 and TRBJ2-7; D gene uncertain. CDR1 is KGHSH, CDR2 LQKENI, per germline. This CDR3 is built from 13 residues. The ends were cut back, 3 bases at V and 3 bases at J, with 9 bases in the middle. The CDR3 region has the DNA TGTGCCAGCTCACCTTCGGCAATCTACGAGCAGTACGTC. It encodes CASSPSAIYEQYV.

V gene TRBV20-1 combines with J gene TRBJ1-1, with D tentatively TRBD1 (5 bases). V lost 6 bases to trimming and J lost 0 bases, with 11 bases between them. This CDR3 is 13 amino acids long. Germline V CDR1 and CDR2: DFQATT, SNEGSKA (reference sequence). The CDR3 DNA sequence: TGCAGTGCGGGGGGACTGATGAACACTGAAGCTTTCTTT. It is translated as CSAGGLMNTEAFF.

The chain links TRBV5-5 to TRBJ2-1; D ambiguous. CDR1 SGHKS and CDR2 YYEKEE come from the germline V gene (reference sequence). Trimming shortened V by 4 bases and J by 4 bases, and 12 bases separated the two germline ends. This CDR3 spans 14 amino acids. The CDR3: CASSTRYTYNEQFF. CDR3 nucleotides: TGTGCCAGCAGCACGCGATATACTTACAATGAGCAGTTCTTC.

This clonotype appeared a few times. The chain employs TRBV5-1 and TRBJ1-2; 8 nucleotides agree with TRBD1. CDR1 and CDR2 (germline): SGHRS, YFSETQ. V dropped 2 bases and J dropped 3; count of bases not matched to a gene: 6. The CDR3 contains 15 residues. CDR3 DNA sequence: TGCGCCAGCAGCTTCCCGGACAGGGCGGACTATGGCTACACCTTC. Protein sequence: CASSFPDRADYGYTF.

In this sample, this clonotype turned up many times. This chain joins TRBV29-1 and TRBJ2-7, with TRBD2 matching 11 bases. This CDR3 region has 14 residues. CDR1 is SQVTM and CDR2 is ANQGSEA in the germline V gene. With 6 bases clipped from V and 1 base from J, the junction kept 5 bases outside the gene matches. CDR3 bases: TGCAGCGTAATGACTAGCGGGGTATCCTACGAGCAGTACTTC. As protein: CSVMTSGVSYEQYF.

This clonotype was observed a few times. The genes are TRBV5-8 and TRBJ1-2; D not certain. The CDR3 totals 13 residues. V gave up 1 base and J gave up 7 bases, with 11 bases separating them. The germline V gene encodes CDR1 SGHTS and CDR2 YDEGEE. CDR3 DNA: TGTGCCAGCAGCTTGAGCGCCGCGAGTGGCTACACCTTC. It yields the protein CASSLSAASGYTF.

The chain couples TRBV29-1 to TRBJ2-1; 13 nucleotides align to TRBD2. From germline, CDR1 is SQVTM and CDR2 ANQGSEA. The J segment lost 9 bases and the V segment lost 6 bases, leaving 5 bases of the junction unmatched. The CDR3 is 13 residues long. The CDR3 spells CSVATSGGGEQFF. CDR3 coding DNA: TGCAGCGTGGCTACTAGCGGGGGGGGTGAGCAGTTCTTC.

This clonotype appeared many times. The CDR3 reads CASSLTGIDTQYF. The CDR3 nucleotides read TGCGCCAGCAGCTTAACAGGGATAGATACGCAGTATTTT. The J gene is TRBJ2-3, the V gene TRBV5-1, with D perhaps TRBD1 (6 bases). Germline CDR1 and CDR2: SGHRS and YFSETQ. Trimming took 2 bases from V and 5 from J, leaving 9 bases between them. This CDR3 contains 13 residues. The full variable domain, its missing parts supplied by reference TRBV5-1 and TRBJ2-3, is KAGVTQTPRYLIKTRGQQVTLSCSPISGHRSVSWYQQTPGQGLQFLFEYFSETQRNKGNFPGRFSGRQFSNSRSEMNVSTLELGDSALYLCASSLTGIDTQYFGPGTRLTVL.

The genes are TRBV2 and TRBJ2-4, with 10 bases fitting TRBD1. The CDR3 is made up of 19 amino acids. Germline CDR1 is SNHLY and CDR2 is FYNNEI. V lost 4 bases to trimming and J lost 0 bases; unmatched junction nucleotides: 12. The CDR3 loop reads CASSAGQGLLVLAKNIQYF. The CDR3 region has the DNA TGTGCCAGCAGTGCGGGACAGGGGCTACTCGTACTAGCCAAAAACATTCAGTACTTC.

There are a few counts of this clonotype. For the CDR3, the DNA is TGTGCCAGCAGCACGACAGCCACAGATACGCAGTATTTT. Protein product: CASSTTATDTQYF. The chain uses TRBV11-1 and TRBJ2-3; possible D gene TRBD1, 5 bases. The CDR3 is made up of 13 amino acids. Trimming pared 5 bases from V and 2 bases from J, leaving 8 bases between. Germline CDR1 SGHAT, CDR2 FQDESV (reference sequence).

With regard to this clonotype: The junction does not match germline at one end; this may be a read error. This chain joins TRBV6-5 and TRBJ1-4, with D tentatively TRBD1 (5 bases). CDR1 MNHEY and CDR2 SVGAGI come from the germline V gene. The CDR3 is made up of 14 amino acids. CDR3 region: CASSPRDPKEKLFF. The DNA for the CDR3 is TGTGCCAGCAGTCCCCGGGACCCTAAGGAAAAACTGTTTTTT.

This chain links TRBV5-1 with TRBJ2-1; D is unresolved. Trimming took 0 bases from V and 3 from J, leaving 13 bases between them. CDR1 and CDR2 from the germline V gene are SGHRS and YFSETQ. This CDR3 is 16 amino acids long. The CDR3 protein is CASSLGAGYSYNEQFF. The CDR3 region has the DNA TGCGCCAGCAGCTTGGGGGCAGGTTATAGCTACAATGAGCAGTTCTTC.

The J gene is TRBJ2-5, the V gene TRBV7-2; D call uncertain. This CDR3 is 12 amino acids long. V dropped 5 bases and J dropped 0 bases, with 4 bases sitting between them. Germline V lookup: CDR1 SGHTA, CDR2 FQGNSA. Written as DNA, the CDR3 is TGTGCCAGCAGCATAGACCAAGAGACCCAGTACTTC. Its protein product is CASSIDQETQYF.